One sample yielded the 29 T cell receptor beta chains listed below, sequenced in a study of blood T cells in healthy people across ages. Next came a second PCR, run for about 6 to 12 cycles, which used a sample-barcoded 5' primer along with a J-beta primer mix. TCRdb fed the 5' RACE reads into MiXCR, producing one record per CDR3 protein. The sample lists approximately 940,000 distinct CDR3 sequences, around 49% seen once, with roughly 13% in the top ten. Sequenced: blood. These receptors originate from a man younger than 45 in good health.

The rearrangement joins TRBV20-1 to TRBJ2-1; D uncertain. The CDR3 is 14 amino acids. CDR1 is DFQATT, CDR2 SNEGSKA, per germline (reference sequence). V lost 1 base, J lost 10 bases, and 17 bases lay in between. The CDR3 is CSARAPDRVGEQFF. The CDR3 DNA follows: TGCAGTGCTAGAGCGCCCGACCGGGTGGGGGAGCAGTTCTTC.

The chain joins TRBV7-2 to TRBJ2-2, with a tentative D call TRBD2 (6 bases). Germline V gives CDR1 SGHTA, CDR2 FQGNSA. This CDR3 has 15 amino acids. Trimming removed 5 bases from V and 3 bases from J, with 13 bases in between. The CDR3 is CASSDSGRYTGELFF. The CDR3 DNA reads TGTGCCAGCAGCGATAGCGGTAGATACACCGGGGAGCTGTTTTTT.

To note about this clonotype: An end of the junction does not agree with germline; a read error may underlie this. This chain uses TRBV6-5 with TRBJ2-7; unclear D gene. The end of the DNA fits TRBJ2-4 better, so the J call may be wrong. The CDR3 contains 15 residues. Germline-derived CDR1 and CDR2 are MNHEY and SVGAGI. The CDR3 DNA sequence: TGTGCCAGCGGTTACTCTTGGCAGTCCCCTGACATTCAGTACTTC. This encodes CASGYSWQSPDIQYF.

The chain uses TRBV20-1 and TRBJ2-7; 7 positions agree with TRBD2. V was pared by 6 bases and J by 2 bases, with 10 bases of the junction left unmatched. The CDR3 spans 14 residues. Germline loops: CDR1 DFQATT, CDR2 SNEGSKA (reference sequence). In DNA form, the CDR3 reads TGCAGTGCGGTCGGGGAGCGGGGCACCTACGAGCAGTACTTC. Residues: CSAVGERGTYEQYF.

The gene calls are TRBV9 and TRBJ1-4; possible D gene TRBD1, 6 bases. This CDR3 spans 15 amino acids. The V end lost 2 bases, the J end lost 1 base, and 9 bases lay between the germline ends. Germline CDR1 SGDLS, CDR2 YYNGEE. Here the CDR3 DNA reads TGTGCCAGCAGCGTTAACAGGGAAACTAATGAAAAACTGTTTTTT. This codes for CASSVNRETNEKLFF.

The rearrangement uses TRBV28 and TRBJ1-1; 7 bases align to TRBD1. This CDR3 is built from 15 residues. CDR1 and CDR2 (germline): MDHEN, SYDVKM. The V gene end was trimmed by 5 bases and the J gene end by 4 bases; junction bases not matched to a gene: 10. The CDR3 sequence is CASSPQQGYGTEAFF. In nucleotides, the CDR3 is TGTGCCAGCAGTCCACAACAGGGGTACGGCACTGAAGCTTTCTTT.

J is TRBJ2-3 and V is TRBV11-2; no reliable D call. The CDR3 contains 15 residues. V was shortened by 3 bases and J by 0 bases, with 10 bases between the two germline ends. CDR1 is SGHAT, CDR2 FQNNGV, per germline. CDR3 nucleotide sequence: TGTGCCAGCAGCTTTAACAGATATAGCACAGATACGCAGTATTTT. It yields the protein CASSFNRYSTDTQYF.

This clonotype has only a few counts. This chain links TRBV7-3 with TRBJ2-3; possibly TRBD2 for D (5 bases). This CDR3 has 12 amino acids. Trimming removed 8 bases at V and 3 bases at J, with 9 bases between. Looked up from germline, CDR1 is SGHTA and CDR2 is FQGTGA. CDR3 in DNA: TGTGCCAGCGGTCGGGAAACAGATACGCAGTATTTT. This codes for CASGRETDTQYF.

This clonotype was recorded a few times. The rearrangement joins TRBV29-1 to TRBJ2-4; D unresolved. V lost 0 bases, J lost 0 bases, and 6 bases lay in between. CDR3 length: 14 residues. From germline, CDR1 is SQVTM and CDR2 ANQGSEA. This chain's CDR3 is CSVEEGIAKNIQYF. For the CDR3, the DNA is TGCAGCGTTGAAGAGGGGATAGCCAAAAACATTCAGTACTTC.

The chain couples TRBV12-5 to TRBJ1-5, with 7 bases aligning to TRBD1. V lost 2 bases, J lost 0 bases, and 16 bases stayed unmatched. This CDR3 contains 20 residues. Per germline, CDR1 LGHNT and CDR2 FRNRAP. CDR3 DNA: TGTGCTAGTGGTTTGCCCCGAACAGGGGAAAGGGACTTTAGCAATCAGCCCCAGCATTTT. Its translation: CASGLPRTGERDFSNQPQHF. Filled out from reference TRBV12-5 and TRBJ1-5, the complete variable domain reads DARVTQTPRHKVTEMGQEVTMRCQPILGHNTVFWYRQTMMQGLELLAYFRNRAPLDDSGMPKDRFSAEMPDATLATLKIQPSEPRDSAVYFCASGLPRTGERDFSNQPQHFGDGTRLSIL.

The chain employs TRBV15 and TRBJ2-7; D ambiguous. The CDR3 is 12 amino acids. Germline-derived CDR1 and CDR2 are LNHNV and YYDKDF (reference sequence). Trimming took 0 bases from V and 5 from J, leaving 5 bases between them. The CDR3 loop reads CATSRDNHEQYF. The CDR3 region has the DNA TGTGCCACCAGCAGAGATAACCACGAGCAGTACTTC.

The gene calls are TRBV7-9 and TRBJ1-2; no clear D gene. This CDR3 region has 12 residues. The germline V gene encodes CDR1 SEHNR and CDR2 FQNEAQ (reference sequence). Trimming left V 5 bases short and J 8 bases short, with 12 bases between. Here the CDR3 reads CASSQPDLGYTF. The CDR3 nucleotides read TGTGCCAGCAGCCAGCCAGACCTCGGCTACACCTTC.

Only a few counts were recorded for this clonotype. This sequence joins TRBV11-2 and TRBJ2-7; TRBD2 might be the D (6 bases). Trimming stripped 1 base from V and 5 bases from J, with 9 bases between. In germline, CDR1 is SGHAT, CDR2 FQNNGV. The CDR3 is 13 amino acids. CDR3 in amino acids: CASSLGTSNEQYF. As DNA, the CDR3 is TGTGCCAGCAGCTTAGGCACTAGCAACGAGCAGTACTTC.

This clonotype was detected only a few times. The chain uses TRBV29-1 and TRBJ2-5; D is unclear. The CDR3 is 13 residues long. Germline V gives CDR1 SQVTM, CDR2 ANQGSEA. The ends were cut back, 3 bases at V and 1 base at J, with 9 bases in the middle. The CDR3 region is CSVDRKPQETQYF. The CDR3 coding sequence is TGCAGCGTTGACCGGAAACCCCAAGAGACCCAGTACTTC.

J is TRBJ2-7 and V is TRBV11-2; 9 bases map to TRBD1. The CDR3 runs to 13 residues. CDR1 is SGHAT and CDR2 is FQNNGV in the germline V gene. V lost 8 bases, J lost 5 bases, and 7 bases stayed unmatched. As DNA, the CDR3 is TGTGCCAGCGGCCGGGACAGGGTCGACGAGCAGTACTTC. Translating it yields CASGRDRVDEQYF.

CDR3 protein: CASSQAGSGGDTQYF. In DNA form, the CDR3 reads TGTGCCAGCAGCCAAGCTGGGTCTGGGGGAGATACGCAGTATTTT. This chain uses TRBV3-1 with TRBJ2-3; D possibly matches TRBD1 or TRBD2 (5 bases each). Germline loops: CDR1 LGHDT, CDR2 YNNKEL (reference sequence). The CDR3 consists of 15 residues. V lost 1 base and J 5 bases, leaving 13 bases between the germline ends.

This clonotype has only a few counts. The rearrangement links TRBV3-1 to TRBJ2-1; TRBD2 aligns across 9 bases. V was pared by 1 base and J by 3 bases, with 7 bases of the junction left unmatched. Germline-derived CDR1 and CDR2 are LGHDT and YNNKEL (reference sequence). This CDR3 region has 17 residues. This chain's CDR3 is CASSQVVAGENYNEQFF. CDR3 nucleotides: TGTGCCAGCAGCCAAGTGGTAGCGGGAGAAAACTACAATGAGCAGTTCTTC.

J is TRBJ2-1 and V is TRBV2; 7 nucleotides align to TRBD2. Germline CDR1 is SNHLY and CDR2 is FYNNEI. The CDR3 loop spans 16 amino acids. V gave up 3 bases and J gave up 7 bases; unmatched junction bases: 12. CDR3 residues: CASSERYRGDPNEQFF. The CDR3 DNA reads TGTGCCAGCAGTGAGAGGTACCGGGGGGATCCGAATGAGCAGTTCTTC.

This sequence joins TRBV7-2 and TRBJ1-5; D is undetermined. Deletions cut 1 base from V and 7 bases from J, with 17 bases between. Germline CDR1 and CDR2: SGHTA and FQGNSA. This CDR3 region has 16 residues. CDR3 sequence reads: CASSLGALLGGQPQHF. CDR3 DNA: TGTGCCAGCAGCTTAGGGGCCTTATTAGGCGGGCAGCCCCAGCATTTT.

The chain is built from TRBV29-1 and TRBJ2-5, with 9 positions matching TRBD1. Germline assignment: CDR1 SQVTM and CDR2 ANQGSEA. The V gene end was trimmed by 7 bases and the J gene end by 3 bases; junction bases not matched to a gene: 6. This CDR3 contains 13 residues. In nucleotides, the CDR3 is TGCAGCGAGAAGGGACAGGGCGAAGAGACCCAGTACTTC. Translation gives CSEKGQGEETQYF.

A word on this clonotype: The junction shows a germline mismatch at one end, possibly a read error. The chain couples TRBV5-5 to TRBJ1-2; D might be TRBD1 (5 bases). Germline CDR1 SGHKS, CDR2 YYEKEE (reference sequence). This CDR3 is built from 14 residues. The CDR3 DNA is TGTGCCAGCGGCTTAACCGCGACAGCCTATGGCTACACCTTC. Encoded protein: CASGLTATAYGYTF.

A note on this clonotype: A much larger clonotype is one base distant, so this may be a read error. CDR3 protein: CTISASGTSGDTQYF. CDR3 in DNA: TGTACCATCAGTGCTTCCGGGACTAGCGGAGATACGCAGTATTTT. The rearrangement uses TRBV10-3 and TRBJ2-3; 11 nucleotides match TRBD2. In germline, CDR1 is ENHRY, CDR2 SYGVKD. The CDR3 contains 15 residues.

The CDR3 DNA reads as TGTGCCAGCAGTTACGCAGGGGAAAAACTGTTTTTT. It specifies CASSYAGEKLFF. The chain is built from TRBV6-5 and TRBJ1-4, with a possible D match to TRBD1 (5 bases). Between the trimmed V and J ends, which lost 2 bases and 8 bases, there was a span of 6 bases. This CDR3 comprises 12 residues. Per the germline V gene, CDR1 is MNHEY and CDR2 is SVGAGI.

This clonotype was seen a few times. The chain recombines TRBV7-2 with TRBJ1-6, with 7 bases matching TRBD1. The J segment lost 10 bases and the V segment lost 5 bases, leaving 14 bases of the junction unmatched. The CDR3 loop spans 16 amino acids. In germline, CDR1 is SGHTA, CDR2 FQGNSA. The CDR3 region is CASSAAGTASFSPLHF. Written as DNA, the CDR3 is TGTGCCAGCAGCGCAGCCGGGACAGCCTCCTTCTCACCCCTCCACTTT.

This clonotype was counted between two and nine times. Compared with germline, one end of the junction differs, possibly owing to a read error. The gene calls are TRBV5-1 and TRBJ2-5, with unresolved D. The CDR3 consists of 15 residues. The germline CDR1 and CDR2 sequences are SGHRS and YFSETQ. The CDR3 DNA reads TGTGCCAGCAGCTTAGTTAGTGGAAGCCAAGAGACCCAGTACTTC. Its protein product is CASSLVSGSQETQYF.

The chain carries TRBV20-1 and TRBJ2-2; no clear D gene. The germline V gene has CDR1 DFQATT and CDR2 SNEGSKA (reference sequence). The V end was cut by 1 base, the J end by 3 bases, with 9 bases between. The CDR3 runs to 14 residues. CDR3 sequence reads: CSARVPRYTGELFF. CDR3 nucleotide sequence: TGCAGTGCTAGAGTGCCCCGATACACCGGGGAGCTGTTTTTT.

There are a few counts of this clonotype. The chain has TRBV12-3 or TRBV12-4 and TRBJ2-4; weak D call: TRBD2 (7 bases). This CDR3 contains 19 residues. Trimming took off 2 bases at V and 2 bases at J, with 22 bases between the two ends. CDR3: CASSLRGDRQALTKNIQYF. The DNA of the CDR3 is TGTGCCAGCAGTTTACGGGGGGATAGACAGGCCTTAACCAAAAACATTCAGTACTTC.

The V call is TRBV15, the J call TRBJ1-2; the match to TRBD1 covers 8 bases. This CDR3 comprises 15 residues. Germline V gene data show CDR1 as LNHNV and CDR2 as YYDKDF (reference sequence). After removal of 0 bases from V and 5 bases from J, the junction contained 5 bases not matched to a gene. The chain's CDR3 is CATSRDVTGGYGYTF. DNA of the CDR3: TGTGCCACCAGCAGAGACGTTACAGGGGGATATGGCTACACCTTC.

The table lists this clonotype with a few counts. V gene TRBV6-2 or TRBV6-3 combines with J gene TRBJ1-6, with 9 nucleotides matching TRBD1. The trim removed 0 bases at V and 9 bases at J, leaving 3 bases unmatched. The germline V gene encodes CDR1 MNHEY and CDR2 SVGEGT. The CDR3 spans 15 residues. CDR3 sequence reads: CASSYSGQGISPLHF. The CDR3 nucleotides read TGTGCCAGCAGTTACTCAGGACAGGGGATTTCACCCCTCCACTTT.